Below, 9 T cell receptor beta chains from the same sample are listed, as sequenced in a study of T cell changes during pregnancy in multiple sclerosis. Measured with immunoSEQ multiplex PCR; TCRdb has only the in-frame clones, and not every one. The sample records tens of thousands of clones, around nine tenths being singletons. The sample consisted of CD4+ T cells from peripheral blood mononuclear cells, taken after pregnancy. The receptors stem from a female donor in good health, enrolled as a control in a pregnancy study.

CDR3 nucleotide sequence: TGTGCCAGCAGCGTAGCGGGGACAGGAAAGGGCAATGAGCAGTTCTTC. Amino acids: CASSVAGTGKGNEQFF. The chain uses TRBV9 and TRBJ2-1; TRBD1 matches 8 bases. The V segment lost 0 bases and the J segment 6 bases; nucleotides outside the gene matches: 8. The CDR3 consists of 16 residues. Germline V gene lookup returns CDR1 SGDLS and CDR2 YYNGEE.

V is TRBV19 and J is TRBJ1-4; possibly TRBD1 for D (5 bases). V was trimmed by 2 bases and J by 0 bases, leaving 10 bases between them. The CDR3 is 16 amino acids. Germline values: CDR1 LNHDA, CDR2 SQIVND (reference sequence). Here the CDR3 reads CASSISDSSTNEKLFF. In DNA, the CDR3 is TGTGCCAGTAGTATATCCGACAGTTCAACTAATGAAAAACTGTTTTTT.

The rearrangement uses TRBV2 and TRBJ2-1; 9 bases line up with TRBD1. The CDR3 has 16 amino acids. The junction had 9 bases not matched to a gene; V was cut back by 4 bases and J by 5 bases. CDR1 and CDR2 from the germline V gene are SNHLY and FYNNEI. The CDR3 DNA is TGTGCCAGCAGTGCCGGGGGACAGGGCATCCACAATGAGCAGTTCTTC. It specifies CASSAGGQGIHNEQFF. Full variable domain (missing parts from reference TRBV2 and TRBJ2-1): EPEVTQTPSHQVTQMGQEVILRCVPISNHLYFYWYRQILGQKVEFLVSFYNNEISEKSEIFDDQFSVERPDGSNFTLKIRSTKLEDSAMYFCASSAGGQGIHNEQFFGPGTRLTVL.

V is TRBV29-1 and J is TRBJ2-7, with a weak D call TRBD2 (7 bases). Between the trimmed V and J ends, which lost 0 bases and 6 bases, there was a span of 21 bases. From germline, CDR1 is SQVTM and CDR2 ANQGSEA. This CDR3 comprises 16 residues. CDR3 in amino acids: CSVEDQGRELLREQYF. In DNA, the CDR3 is TGCAGCGTTGAAGATCAGGGGCGGGAGTTGTTACGCGAGCAGTACTTC.

The rearrangement joins TRBV29-1 to TRBJ2-3; 8 positions agree with TRBD1. The CDR3 extends over 14 amino acids. J was trimmed by 0 bases and V by 6 bases; bases with no gene match: 5. Per germline, CDR1 SQVTM and CDR2 ANQGSEA. This CDR3 is CSVGRTGSTDTQYF. Here the CDR3 DNA reads TGCAGCGTCGGCCGGACAGGGAGCACAGATACGCAGTATTTT.

CDR3 region: CAWSVRFYGYTF. CDR3 nucleotides: TGTGCCTGGAGTGTCAGGTTCTATGGCTACACCTTC. The chain carries TRBV30 and TRBJ1-2; no clear D gene. Looked up from germline, CDR1 is GTSNPN and CDR2 is SVGIG (reference sequence). V shed 0 bases and J shed 4 bases, with 6 bases lying between them. CDR3 length: 12 amino acids.

The chain is built from TRBV27 and TRBJ2-1, with 9 bases identical to TRBD2. Trimming took 2 bases from V and 1 from J; bases not matched to a gene: 6. CDR1 and CDR2 (germline): MNHEY, SMNVEV (reference sequence). This CDR3 has 17 amino acids. CDR3 sequence: CASSLPGLAASYNEQFF. The DNA for the CDR3 is TGTGCCAGCAGTTTACCGGGACTAGCTGCGTCCTACAATGAGCAGTTCTTC.

The gene calls are TRBV29-1 and TRBJ2-2; 9 nucleotides match TRBD1. V lost 6 bases and J lost 3; bases outside the gene matches: 8. Germline CDR1 SQVTM, CDR2 ANQGSEA. The CDR3 runs 15 residues. Here the CDR3 DNA reads TGCAGCGTGAGAGCGCGGACAGGGGACACCGGGGAGCTGTTTTTT. Its protein is CSVRARTGDTGELFF.

The chain uses TRBV2 and TRBJ1-5; tentatively, D is TRBD1 (6 bases). Trimming cost V 8 bases and J 3 bases, with 17 bases left between them. The CDR3 totals 15 residues. Per germline, CDR1 SNHLY and CDR2 FYNNEI. The CDR3 bases are TGTGCCAGCGACAGGTCCCGCGTGGACAATCAGCCCCAGCATTTT. This sequence encodes CASDRSRVDNQPQHF.